A single sample is the source of the 31 T cell receptor beta chains below, sequenced in a study of graft-versus-host responses after intestinal transplantation (dated by TCRdb to about 2021). These receptors are not linked to any known antigen. The time point label here, explained by the study, means: cells obtained before transplantation from donor or recipient. Library prep was done by the immunoSEQ multiplex PCR assay. Held by TCRdb, this immuneACCESS table contains in-frame sequences only and omits some clones. Under half of the omission traces to an unresolved V gene where checked; the cause of the rest is unknown. In this sample the table shows 110,000 to 150,000 clones, about 93% of which occur a single time. About 0.2% of the sample lies in the top ten. Specimen: unstimulated CD4+ T cells sorted from spleen or lymph node cells, collected before intestinal transplant. All receptors come from a human donor who received an intestinal transplant.

The chain uses TRBV7-3 and TRBJ2-3; weak D call: TRBD2 (6 bases). The germline V gene has CDR1 SGHTA and CDR2 FQGTGA. The V end lost 8 bases, the J end lost 5 bases, and 14 bases lay between the germline ends. The CDR3 is 13 amino acids. DNA of the CDR3: TGTGCCAGCGGGACTCCCTGGATAGATACGCAGTATTTT. It codes for CASGTPWIDTQYF. The entire variable domain, with the rest obtained from reference TRBV7-3 and TRBJ2-3, is as follows: GAGVSQTPSNKVTEKGKYVELRCDPISGHTALYWYRQSLGQGPEFLIYFQGTGAADDSGLPNDRFFAVRPEGSVSTLKIQRTERGDSAVYLCASGTPWIDTQYFGPGTRLTVL.

The V and J genes are TRBV6-5 and TRBJ1-5; no reliable D call. The V and J ends lost 4 bases and 6 bases respectively, with 7 bases between them. The CDR3 extends over 12 amino acids. The germline gives CDR1 MNHEY, CDR2 SVGAGI. Here the CDR3 reads CASSSVGQPQHF. The CDR3 nucleotides are TGTGCCAGCAGTTCGGTCGGTCAGCCCCAGCATTTT.

The rearrangement links TRBV6-1 to TRBJ1-5; D is undetermined. The CDR3 covers 13 residues. The V end was cut by 5 bases, the J end by 4 bases, with 9 bases between. Germline CDR1 reads MNHNS; CDR2 reads SASEGT. The CDR3 bases are TGTGCCAGCAGTAGGACTGAGAATCAGCCCCAGCATTTT. This translates into CASSRTENQPQHF.

The chain recombines TRBV5-1 with TRBJ1-2; 10 nucleotides match TRBD1. There are 17 residues in the CDR3. Trimming took 0 bases from V and 4 from J; bases not matched to a gene: 9. Germline CDR1 SGHRS, CDR2 YFSETQ. Written as DNA, the CDR3 is TGCGCCAGCAGCTTGGGACAGGGGGCGAGATTGATCTATGGCTACACCTTC. Amino acid sequence: CASSLGQGARLIYGYTF.

V usage is TRBV6-5 and J usage is TRBJ1-1; no definite D call. The CDR3 extends over 11 amino acids. CDR1 is MNHEY, CDR2 SVGAGI, per germline. V was shortened by 5 bases and J by 3 bases, with 4 bases between the two germline ends. The CDR3 sequence: CASSVYTEAFF. The CDR3 DNA reads as TGTGCCAGCAGTGTCTACACTGAAGCTTTCTTT.

This chain links TRBV4-1 with TRBJ2-3; possible D gene TRBD2, 5 bases. CDR3 length: 14 amino acids. V dropped 0 bases and J dropped 4 bases, with 8 bases sitting between them. Germline V lookup: CDR1 MGHRA, CDR2 YSYEKL. CDR3: CASSQDVGADTQYF. The CDR3 DNA is TGCGCCAGCAGCCAAGATGTGGGAGCAGATACGCAGTATTTT.

The V and J genes are TRBV5-1 and TRBJ2-7; 8 bases line up with TRBD1. The CDR3 has 14 amino acids. The germline gives CDR1 SGHRS, CDR2 YFSETQ. The V gene end was trimmed by 4 bases and the J gene end by 2 bases; junction bases not matched to a gene: 5. The CDR3 loop is CASSPDRGPYEQYF. DNA for the CDR3: TGCGCCAGCAGCCCTGACAGGGGACCCTACGAGCAGTACTTC.

The chain is built from TRBV27 and TRBJ2-5; 8 nucleotides align to TRBD1. Germline loops: CDR1 MNHEY, CDR2 SMNVEV (reference sequence). After removal of 6 bases from V and 6 bases from J, the junction contained 6 bases not matched to a gene. This CDR3 region has 13 residues. The CDR3 here is CASSWTGRKTQYF. In nucleotides, the CDR3 is TGTGCCAGCAGCTGGACAGGGAGGAAGACCCAGTACTTC.

This chain connects TRBV28 to TRBJ2-7; D possibly uses TRBD1 or TRBD2 (5 bases each). The CDR3 totals 13 residues. The V end lost 6 bases, the J end lost 5 bases, and 14 bases lay between the germline ends. CDR1 MDHEN and CDR2 SYDVKM come from the germline V gene. CDR3 nucleotides: TGTGCCAGCAGCGGGACCTGGGCCCACGAGCAGTACTTC. This gives the protein CASSGTWAHEQYF.

This clone was observed a single time. In DNA, the CDR3 is TGTGCCAGTGCCCGTCAGGGCCTTTGGGCCAACGTCCTGACTTTC. It encodes CASARQGLWANVLTF. The V gene is TRBV19, the J gene TRBJ2-6; TRBD1 might be the D (5 bases). Germline V gives CDR1 LNHDA, CDR2 SQIVND (reference sequence). The V and J ends lost 8 bases and 5 bases respectively, with 16 bases between them. The CDR3 runs 15 residues.

The chain couples TRBV7-9 to TRBJ2-7; 9 bases are a match to TRBD1. This CDR3 region has 11 residues. From germline, CDR1 is SEHNR and CDR2 FQNEAQ (reference sequence). With V trimmed by 9 bases and J by 3 bases, 0 bases remained unmatched. The CDR3 DNA follows: TGTGCCAGGACAGGGGGCTACGAGCAGTACTTC. It encodes CARTGGYEQYF.

The chain is built from TRBV27 and TRBJ1-1; D perhaps matches TRBD1 (5 bases). Per germline, CDR1 MNHEY and CDR2 SMNVEV (reference sequence). Trimming took 7 bases from V and 0 from J, leaving 9 bases between them. The CDR3 is 13 amino acids. The DNA of the CDR3 is TGTGCCAGCAAGGGGCTTATGAACACTGAAGCTTTCTTT. This encodes CASKGLMNTEAFF.

This clone was detected a few times. The chain carries TRBV21-1 and TRBJ1-4; no check of the table's D call, TRBD1, against the DNA was made. TRBV21-1 is shown as a pseudogene. The length of the CDR3 is 14 residues. As DNA, the CDR3 is TGTGCCAGCAGCAATGACAGGCACAATGAAAAACTGTTTTTT. Translated: CASSNDRHNEKLFF.

Remarks on this clone: Sequence at one end of the junction differs from germline and may be a read error. This chain uses TRBV19 with TRBJ2-5; no clear D. The germline V gene has CDR1 LNHDA and CDR2 SQIVND (reference sequence). CDR3 length: 13 amino acids. The CDR3 region is CASSIDPQGTQYF. The CDR3 DNA sequence: TGTGCCAGTAGTATAGATCCCCAAGGGACCCAGTACTTC.

In its sample, this clone was seen once. The chain links TRBV5-1 to TRBJ2-4; TRBD1 might be the D (6 bases). This CDR3 region has 15 residues. V was clipped by 4 bases and J by 3 bases, with 14 bases between them. Germline V gene lookup returns CDR1 SGHRS and CDR2 YFSETQ. The CDR3 spells CASSLLGGVKNIQYF. The CDR3 nucleotides are TGCGCCAGCAGCCTCCTAGGGGGAGTCAAAAACATTCAGTACTTC.

This clone came up once. The CDR3 is CASLQAGDRYTF. The CDR3, as DNA: TGTGCCAGCCTGCAGGCGGGGGATCGCTACACCTTC. The chain couples TRBV21-1 to TRBJ1-2. TRBV21-1 corresponds to a pseudogene. This CDR3 spans 12 amino acids.

This chain joins TRBV9 and TRBJ2-1, with D unresolved. V was pared by 3 bases and J by 5 bases, with 6 bases between. From germline, CDR1 is SGDLS and CDR2 YYNGEE. The CDR3 contains 12 residues. CDR3 DNA sequence: TGTGCCAGCAGCGCCACCAACAATGAGCAGTTCTTC. Its protein product is CASSATNNEQFF.

The chain combines TRBV27 with TRBJ2-3; D gene unclear. Germline V lookup: CDR1 MNHEY, CDR2 SMNVEV (reference sequence). Trimming removed 3 bases from V and 0 bases from J, with 4 bases in between. The CDR3 runs to 13 residues. In DNA, the CDR3 is TGTGCCAGCAGTTTCCCTAGCACAGATACGCAGTATTTT. Protein: CASSFPSTDTQYF.

The J gene is TRBJ2-6, the V gene TRBV19; 11 bases map to TRBD1. CDR3 length equals 16 residues. Germline V gives CDR1 LNHDA, CDR2 SQIVND (reference sequence). With 8 bases clipped from V and 1 base from J, the junction kept 4 bases outside the gene matches. CDR3 amino acids: CASAGTGGSGANVLTF. The CDR3 DNA follows: TGTGCCAGTGCCGGGACAGGGGGTTCTGGGGCCAACGTCCTGACTTTC.

The genes are TRBV10-3 and TRBJ1-1; D may be TRBD1 (5 bases). CDR1 and CDR2 from the germline V gene are ENHRY and SYGVKD. CDR3 length: 12 amino acids. Trimming cost V 7 bases and J 1 base, with 7 bases left between them. The CDR3 sequence is CAITGPNTEAFF. The CDR3, as DNA: TGTGCCATCACAGGGCCGAACACTGAAGCTTTCTTT.

The chain carries TRBV15 and TRBJ1-5; maybe TRBD1 (5 bases). Per germline, CDR1 LNHNV and CDR2 YYDKDF (reference sequence). V was pared by 5 bases and J by 5 bases, with 16 bases between. The CDR3 runs to 15 residues. CDR3 bases: TGTGCCACCAGCCCGCGGGGGAAGAGGGATCAGCCCCAGCATTTT. Translated: CATSPRGKRDQPQHF.

The J gene is TRBJ2-1, the V gene TRBV7-3; D is perhaps TRBD2 (6 bases). Deletions cut 6 bases from V and 1 base from J, with 10 bases between. CDR3 length: 14 amino acids. Germline values: CDR1 SGHTA, CDR2 FQGTGA. CDR3 amino acids: CASSLAGSYNEQFF. The DNA for the CDR3 is TGTGCCAGCAGTCTGGCGGGGTCCTACAATGAGCAGTTCTTC.

V and J are TRBV11-2 and TRBJ2-1, with D perhaps assigned TRBD1 or TRBD2 (6 bases each). Germline-derived CDR1 and CDR2 are SGHAT and FQNNGV. With 5 bases removed from V and 11 bases from J, the gap between germline ends came to 19 bases. The CDR3 runs 14 residues. CDR3 DNA sequence: TGTGCCAGCAGCGCACCGAGGGCGGGACAACAGCAGTTCTTC. Translating it yields CASSAPRAGQQQFF.

In this sample, this clone turned up once. The rearrangement uses TRBV18 and TRBJ2-3, with D perhaps given as TRBD1 or TRBD2 (5 bases each). The CDR3 has 15 residues. CDR1 and CDR2 from the germline V gene are KGHSH and LQKENI. V was clipped by 3 bases and J by 1 base, with 11 bases between them. Written as DNA, the CDR3 is TGTGCCAGCTCACCGTACCTGGGGGGCACAGATACGCAGTATTTT. It yields the protein CASSPYLGGTDTQYF.

This clone was counted only a few times. The V gene is TRBV5-1, the J gene TRBJ2-2; the D call may be TRBD1 or TRBD2 (6 bases each). Trimming took 5 bases from V and 10 from J, leaving 21 bases between them. Per germline, CDR1 SGHRS and CDR2 YFSETQ. The CDR3 has 15 amino acids. The CDR3 is CASRTRFGGQEELFF. The CDR3 bases are TGCGCCAGCAGGACTCGATTCGGGGGCCAAGAGGAGCTGTTTTTT.

The chain has TRBV4-1 and TRBJ2-5; D gene ambiguous. V shed 4 bases and J shed 1 base, with 13 bases lying between them. Germline CDR1 reads MGHRA; CDR2 reads YSYEKL. This CDR3 comprises 15 residues. This CDR3 is CASSLADLTQETQYF. The CDR3, as DNA: TGCGCCAGCAGCCTAGCCGACTTAACCCAAGAGACCCAGTACTTC.

The chain joins TRBV5-1 to TRBJ2-1, with D unresolved. V was pared by 0 bases and J by 5 bases, with 21 bases between. CDR3 size: 18 residues. CDR1 and CDR2 from the germline V gene are SGHRS and YFSETQ. The CDR3 bases are TGCGCCAGCAGCTTGGAAGTCTCGGCAACAGTGAGAAACAATGAGCAGTTCTTC. Its translation: CASSLEVSATVRNNEQFF.

The chain combines TRBV7-2 with TRBJ1-3; D call uncertain. Trimming removed 1 base at V and 0 bases at J, with 7 bases between. The germline V gene encodes CDR1 SGHTA and CDR2 FQGNSA. CDR3 length: 15 residues. The chain's CDR3 is CASSLVLASGNTIYF. CDR3 DNA sequence: TGTGCCAGCAGCTTAGTTCTGGCCTCTGGAAACACCATATATTTT.

The chain couples TRBV9 to TRBJ2-5; the D is unclear. CDR1 and CDR2 (germline): SGDLS, YYNGEE. This CDR3 comprises 14 residues. V dropped 3 bases and J dropped 0 bases, with 9 bases sitting between them. The CDR3 protein is CASSGHLYQETQYF. DNA of the CDR3: TGTGCCAGCAGCGGTCACTTGTACCAAGAGACCCAGTACTTC.

This clone was found once. The chain couples TRBV18 to TRBJ2-3, with TRBD2 identical over 9 bases. After removal of 0 bases from V and 3 bases from J, the junction contained 16 bases not matched to a gene. Germline V lookup: CDR1 KGHSH, CDR2 LQKENI. The CDR3 sequence is 20 residues long. In DNA form, the CDR3 reads TGTGCCAGCTCACCACCGCGATTTGCGGGAGGGTCCTATGGTACAGATACGCAGTATTTT. It yields the protein CASSPPRFAGGSYGTDTQYF.

V is TRBV7-2 and J is TRBJ2-2; 7 nucleotides align to TRBD1. Germline V gives CDR1 SGHTA, CDR2 FQGNSA. This CDR3 spans 14 amino acids. V dropped 5 bases and J dropped 3; count of bases not matched to a gene: 3. The CDR3 is CASSRQGDTGELFF. CDR3 nucleotides: TGTGCCAGCAGCAGACAGGGCGACACCGGGGAGCTGTTTTTT.